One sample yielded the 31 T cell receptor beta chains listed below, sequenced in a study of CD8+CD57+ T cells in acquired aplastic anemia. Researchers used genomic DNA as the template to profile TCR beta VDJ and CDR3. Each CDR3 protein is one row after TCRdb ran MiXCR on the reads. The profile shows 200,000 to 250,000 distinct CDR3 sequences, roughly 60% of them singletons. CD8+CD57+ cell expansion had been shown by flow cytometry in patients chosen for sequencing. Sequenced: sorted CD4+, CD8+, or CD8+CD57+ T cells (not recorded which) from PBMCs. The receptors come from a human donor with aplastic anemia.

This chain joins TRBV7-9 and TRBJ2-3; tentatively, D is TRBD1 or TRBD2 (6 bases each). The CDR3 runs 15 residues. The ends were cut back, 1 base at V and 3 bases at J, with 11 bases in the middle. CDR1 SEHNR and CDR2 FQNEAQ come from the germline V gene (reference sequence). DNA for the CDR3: TGTGCCAGCAGCTTAGTCCTAGGGGGGACAGATACGCAGTATTTT. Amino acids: CASSLVLGGTDTQYF.

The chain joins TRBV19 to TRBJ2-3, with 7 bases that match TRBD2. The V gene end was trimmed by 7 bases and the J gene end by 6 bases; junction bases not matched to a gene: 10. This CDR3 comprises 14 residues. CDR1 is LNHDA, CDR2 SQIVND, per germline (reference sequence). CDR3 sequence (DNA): TGTGCCAGTAACTTAGGACTAGGATGGGATACGCAGTATTTT. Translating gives CASNLGLGWDTQYF.

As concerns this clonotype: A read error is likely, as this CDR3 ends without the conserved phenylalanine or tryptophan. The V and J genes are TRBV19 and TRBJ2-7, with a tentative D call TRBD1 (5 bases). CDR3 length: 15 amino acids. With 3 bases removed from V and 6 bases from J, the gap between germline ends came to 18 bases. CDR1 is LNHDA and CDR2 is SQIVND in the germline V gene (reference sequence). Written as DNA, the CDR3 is TGTGCCAGTAGTATGGGGCTTACAGGTTCGTTCGAGCAGTACTCC. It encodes CASSMGLTGSFEQYS.

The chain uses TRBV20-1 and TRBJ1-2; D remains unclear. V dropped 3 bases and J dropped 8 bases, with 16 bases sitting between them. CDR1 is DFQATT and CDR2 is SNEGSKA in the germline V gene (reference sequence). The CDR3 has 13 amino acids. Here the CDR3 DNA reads TGCAGTGCTAGGCAGGTCCTCCAGCAGGGCTACACCTTC. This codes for CSARQVLQQGYTF.

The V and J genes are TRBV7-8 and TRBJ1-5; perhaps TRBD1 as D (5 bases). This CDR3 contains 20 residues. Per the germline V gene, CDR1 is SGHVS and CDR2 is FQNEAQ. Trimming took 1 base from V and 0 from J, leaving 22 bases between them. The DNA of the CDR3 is TGTGCCAGCAGCTTAGGGACTAGCGGGAGAAGGGGTTATAGCAATCAGCCCCAGCATTTT. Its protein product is CASSLGTSGRRGYSNQPQHF.

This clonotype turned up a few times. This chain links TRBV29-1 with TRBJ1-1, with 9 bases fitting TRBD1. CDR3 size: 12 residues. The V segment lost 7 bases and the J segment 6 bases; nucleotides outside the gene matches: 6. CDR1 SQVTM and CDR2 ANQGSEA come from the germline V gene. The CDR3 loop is CSAGQGRPEAFF. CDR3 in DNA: TGCAGCGCTGGACAGGGGAGACCTGAAGCTTTCTTT.

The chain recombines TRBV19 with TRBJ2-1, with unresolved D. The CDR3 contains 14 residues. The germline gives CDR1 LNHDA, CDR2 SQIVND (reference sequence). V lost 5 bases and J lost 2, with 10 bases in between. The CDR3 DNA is TGTGCCAGTAGTTCGAGTTACCCCTACAATGAGCAGTTCTTC. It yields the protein CASSSSYPYNEQFF.

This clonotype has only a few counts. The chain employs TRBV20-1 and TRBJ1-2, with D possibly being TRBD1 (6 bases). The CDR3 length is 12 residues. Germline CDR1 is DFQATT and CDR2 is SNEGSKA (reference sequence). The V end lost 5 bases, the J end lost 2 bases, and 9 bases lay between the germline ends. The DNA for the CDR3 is TGCAGTGCTGACACAGGGAACTATGGCTACACCTTC. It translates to CSADTGNYGYTF.

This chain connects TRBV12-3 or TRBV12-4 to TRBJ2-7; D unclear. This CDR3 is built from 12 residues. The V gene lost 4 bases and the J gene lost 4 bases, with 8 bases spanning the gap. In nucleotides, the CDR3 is TGTGCCAGCAGTTCTTACGGTTACGAGCAGTACTTC. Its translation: CASSSYGYEQYF.

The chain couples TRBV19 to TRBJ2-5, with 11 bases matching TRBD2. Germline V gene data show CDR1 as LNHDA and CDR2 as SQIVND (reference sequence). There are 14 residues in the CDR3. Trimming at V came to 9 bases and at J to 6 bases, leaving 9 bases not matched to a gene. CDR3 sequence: CASSSTSGVKTQYF. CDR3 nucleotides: TGTGCCAGCAGCTCGACTAGCGGGGTGAAGACCCAGTACTTC. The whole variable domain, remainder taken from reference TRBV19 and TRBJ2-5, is DGGITQSPKYLFRKEGQNVTLSCEQNLNHDAMYWYRQDPGQGLRLIYYSQIVNDFQKGDIAEGYSVSREKKESFPLTVTSAQKNPTAFYLCASSSTSGVKTQYFGPGTRLLVL.

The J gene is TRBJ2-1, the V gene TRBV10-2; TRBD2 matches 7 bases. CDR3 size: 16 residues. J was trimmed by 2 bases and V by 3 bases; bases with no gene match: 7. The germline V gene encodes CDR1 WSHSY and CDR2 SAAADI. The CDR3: CASSEGSGVTYNEQFF. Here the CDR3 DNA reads TGCGCCAGCAGTGAAGGGAGCGGGGTAACCTACAATGAGCAGTTCTTC.

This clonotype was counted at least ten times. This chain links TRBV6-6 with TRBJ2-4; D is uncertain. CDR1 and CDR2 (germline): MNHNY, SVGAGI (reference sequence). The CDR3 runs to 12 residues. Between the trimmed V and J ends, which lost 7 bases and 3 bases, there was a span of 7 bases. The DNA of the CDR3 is TGTGCCAGCATATCGGGCAAAAACATTCAGTACTTC. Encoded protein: CASISGKNIQYF.

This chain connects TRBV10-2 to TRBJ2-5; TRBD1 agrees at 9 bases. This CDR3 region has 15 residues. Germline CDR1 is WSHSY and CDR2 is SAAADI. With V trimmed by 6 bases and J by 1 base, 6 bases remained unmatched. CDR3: CASSPGTGTQETQYF. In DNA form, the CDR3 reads TGCGCCAGCAGCCCCGGGACAGGGACCCAAGAGACCCAGTACTTC.

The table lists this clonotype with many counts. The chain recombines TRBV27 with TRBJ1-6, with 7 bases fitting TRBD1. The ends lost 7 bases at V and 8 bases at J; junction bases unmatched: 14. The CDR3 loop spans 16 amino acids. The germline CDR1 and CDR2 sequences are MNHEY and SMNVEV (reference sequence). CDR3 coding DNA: TGTGCCAGCAAGCCAGGCGTAGGGACAGCCCATTCACCCCTCCACTTT. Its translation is CASKPGVGTAHSPLHF.

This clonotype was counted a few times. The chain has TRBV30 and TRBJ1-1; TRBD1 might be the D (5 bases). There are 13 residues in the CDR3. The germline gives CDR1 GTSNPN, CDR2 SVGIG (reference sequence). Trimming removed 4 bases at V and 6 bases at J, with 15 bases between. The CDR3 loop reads CAWKVGGGSEAFF. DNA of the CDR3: TGTGCCTGGAAGGTCGGGGGTGGGTCTGAAGCTTTCTTT.

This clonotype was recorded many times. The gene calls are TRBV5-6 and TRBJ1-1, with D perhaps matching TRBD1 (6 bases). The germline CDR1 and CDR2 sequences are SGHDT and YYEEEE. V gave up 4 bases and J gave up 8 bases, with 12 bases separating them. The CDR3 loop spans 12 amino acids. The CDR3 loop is CASSTGTLEAFF. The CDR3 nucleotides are TGTGCCAGCAGCACAGGGACTCTGGAAGCTTTCTTT.

CDR3 loop: CASSPRLAATDTQYF. The CDR3 DNA sequence: TGTGCCAGCAGTCCTAGACTAGCGGCAACAGATACGCAGTATTTT. The chain carries TRBV12-3 or TRBV12-4 and TRBJ2-3, with TRBD2 matching 9 bases. The CDR3 contains 15 residues. Germline trimming cut 5 bases from V and 3 bases from J; bases unmatched to any gene: 6.

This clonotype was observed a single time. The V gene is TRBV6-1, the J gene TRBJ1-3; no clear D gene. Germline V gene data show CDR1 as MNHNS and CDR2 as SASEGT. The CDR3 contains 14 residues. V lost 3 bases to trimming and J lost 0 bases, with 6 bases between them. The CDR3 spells CASSERASGNTIYF. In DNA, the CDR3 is TGTGCCAGCAGTGAGAGGGCCTCTGGAAACACCATATATTTT.

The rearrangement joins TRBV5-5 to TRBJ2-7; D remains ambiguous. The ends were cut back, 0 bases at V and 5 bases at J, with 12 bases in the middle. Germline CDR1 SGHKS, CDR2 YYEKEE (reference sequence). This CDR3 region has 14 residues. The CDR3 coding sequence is TGTGCCAGCAGCTTGGCGGTTCCAAGGGACGAGCAGTACTTC. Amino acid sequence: CASSLAVPRDEQYF.

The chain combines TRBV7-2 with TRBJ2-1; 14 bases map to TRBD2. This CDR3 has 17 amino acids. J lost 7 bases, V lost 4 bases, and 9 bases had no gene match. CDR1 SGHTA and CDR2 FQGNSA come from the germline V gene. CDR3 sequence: CASSSPTSGGAKNEQFF. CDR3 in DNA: TGTGCCAGCAGCTCACCGACTAGCGGGGGGGCTAAAAATGAGCAGTTCTTC.

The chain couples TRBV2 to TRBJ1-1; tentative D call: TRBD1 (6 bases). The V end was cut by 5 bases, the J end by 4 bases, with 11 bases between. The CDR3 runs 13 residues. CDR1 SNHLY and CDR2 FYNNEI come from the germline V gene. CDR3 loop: CASSYREVTEAFF. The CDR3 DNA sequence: TGTGCCAGCAGTTACAGGGAGGTCACTGAAGCTTTCTTT.

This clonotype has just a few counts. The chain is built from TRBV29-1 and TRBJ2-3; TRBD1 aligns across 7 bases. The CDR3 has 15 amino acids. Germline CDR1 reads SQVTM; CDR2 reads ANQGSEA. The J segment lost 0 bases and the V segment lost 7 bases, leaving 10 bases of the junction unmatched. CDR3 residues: CSAGRGTASTDTQYF. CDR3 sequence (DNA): TGCAGCGCCGGCCGTGGGACAGCTAGCACAGATACGCAGTATTTT.

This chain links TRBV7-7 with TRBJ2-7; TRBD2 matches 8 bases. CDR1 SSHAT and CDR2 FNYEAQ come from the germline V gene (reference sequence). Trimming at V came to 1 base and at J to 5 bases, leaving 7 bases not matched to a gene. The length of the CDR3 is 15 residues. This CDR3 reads CASSLEAGASNEQYF. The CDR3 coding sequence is TGTGCCAGCAGCTTAGAAGCGGGGGCATCCAACGAGCAGTACTTC.

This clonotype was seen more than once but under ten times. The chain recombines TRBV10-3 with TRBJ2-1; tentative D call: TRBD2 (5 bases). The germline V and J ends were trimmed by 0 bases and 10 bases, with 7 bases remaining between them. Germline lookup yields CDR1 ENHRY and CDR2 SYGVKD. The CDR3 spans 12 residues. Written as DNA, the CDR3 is TGTGCCATCAGTGAGTCCCGGGGAGAGCAGTTCTTC. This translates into CAISESRGEQFF.

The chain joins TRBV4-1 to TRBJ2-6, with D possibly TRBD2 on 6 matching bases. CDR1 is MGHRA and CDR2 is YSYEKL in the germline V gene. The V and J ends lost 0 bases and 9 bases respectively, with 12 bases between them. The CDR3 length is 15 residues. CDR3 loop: CASSQDIGTGNVLTF. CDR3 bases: TGCGCCAGCAGCCAAGACATCGGGACTGGCAACGTCCTGACTTTC.

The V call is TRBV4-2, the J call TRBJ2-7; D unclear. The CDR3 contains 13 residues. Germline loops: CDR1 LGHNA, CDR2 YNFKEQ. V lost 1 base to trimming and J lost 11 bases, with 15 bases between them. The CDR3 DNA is TGTGCCAGCAGCCAAGGCCTAAAGGAACAAGAGTACTTC. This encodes CASSQGLKEQEYF.

In DNA, the CDR3 is TGCAGCGTTGTGGTCGGGAACACTGAAGCTTTCTTT. Its protein is CSVVVGNTEAFF. This chain connects TRBV29-1 to TRBJ1-1; D remains unclear. V lost 4 bases to trimming and J lost 1 base, with 7 bases between them. The CDR3 has 12 amino acids. Germline V gene lookup returns CDR1 SQVTM and CDR2 ANQGSEA.

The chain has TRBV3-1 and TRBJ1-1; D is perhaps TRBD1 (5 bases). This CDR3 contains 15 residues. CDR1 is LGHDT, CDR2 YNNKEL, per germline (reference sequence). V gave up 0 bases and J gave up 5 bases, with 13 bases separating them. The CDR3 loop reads CASSQESGVWTEAFF. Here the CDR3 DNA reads TGTGCCAGCAGCCAAGAATCGGGGGTTTGGACTGAAGCTTTCTTT.

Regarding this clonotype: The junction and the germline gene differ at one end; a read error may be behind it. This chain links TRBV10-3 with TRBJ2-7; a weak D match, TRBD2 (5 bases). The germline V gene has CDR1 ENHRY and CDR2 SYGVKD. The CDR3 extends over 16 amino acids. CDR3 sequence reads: CASSYGGSRLEYEQYF. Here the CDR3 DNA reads TGTGCCAGCAGTTACGGAGGCAGCCGCCTAGAGTACGAGCAGTACTTC.

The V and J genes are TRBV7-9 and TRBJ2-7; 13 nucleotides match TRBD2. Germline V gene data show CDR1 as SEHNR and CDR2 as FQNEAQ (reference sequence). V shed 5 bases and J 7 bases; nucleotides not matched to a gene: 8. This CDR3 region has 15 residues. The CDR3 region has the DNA TGTGCCAGCAGCAACGGACTAGCGGGGGTGGGTGAGCAGTACTTC. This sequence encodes CASSNGLAGVGEQYF. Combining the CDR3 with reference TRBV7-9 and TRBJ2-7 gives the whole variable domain DTGVSQNPRHKITKRGQNVTFRCDPISEHNRLYWYRQTLGQGPEFLTYFQNEAQLEKSRLLSDRFSAERPKGSFSTLEIQRTEQGDSAMYLCASSNGLAGVGEQYFGPGTRLTVT.

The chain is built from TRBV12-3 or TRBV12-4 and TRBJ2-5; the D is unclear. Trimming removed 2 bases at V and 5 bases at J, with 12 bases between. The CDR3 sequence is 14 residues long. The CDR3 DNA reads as TGTGCCAGCAGTTTATTACCCAATGCCGAGACCCAGTACTTC. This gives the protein CASSLLPNAETQYF.